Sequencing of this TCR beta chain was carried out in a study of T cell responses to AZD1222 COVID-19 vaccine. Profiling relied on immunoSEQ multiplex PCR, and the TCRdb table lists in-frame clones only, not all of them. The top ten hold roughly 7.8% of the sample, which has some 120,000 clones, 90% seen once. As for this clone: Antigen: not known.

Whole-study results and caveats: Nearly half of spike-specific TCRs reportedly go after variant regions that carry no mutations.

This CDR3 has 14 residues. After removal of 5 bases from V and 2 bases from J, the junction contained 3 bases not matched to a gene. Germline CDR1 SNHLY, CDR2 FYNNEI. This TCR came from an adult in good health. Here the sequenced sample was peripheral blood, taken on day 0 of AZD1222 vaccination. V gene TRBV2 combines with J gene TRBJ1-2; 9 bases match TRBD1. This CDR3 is CASSPDRGNYGYTF. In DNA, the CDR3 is TGTGCCAGCAGTCCGGACAGGGGAAACTATGGCTACACCTTC.